The entry that follows covers one T cell receptor (beta chain) sequence. What it binds is not known. RNA transcripts yielded amplified TCR beta CDR3 regions. RT-PCR in the first round used HTBI primers; a second-round multiplex PCR followed. TCRdb analysed the multiplex PCR reads with MiXCR anew, one entry per CDR3 protein. This table holds hundreds of thousands of distinct CDR3 sequences, approximately 15% found once. The entry originates in a study of Graves' ophthalmopathy and Graves' hyperthyroidism. Among the exclusions were patients with other autoimmune diseases, uncontrolled infections, pregnancy or lactation. Study-level results: Among thyroid clonotypes expanded above 0.001 frequency, most also appeared in blood.

This CDR3 spans 15 amino acids. CDR1 DFQATT and CDR2 SNEGSKA come from the germline V gene (reference sequence). The V segment lost 3 bases and the J segment 9 bases; nucleotides outside the gene matches: 7. The V and J genes are TRBV20-1 and TRBJ2-4; 14 nucleotides agree with TRBD2. This receptor was obtained from a woman under 40 with Graves' ophthalmopathy. Sequencing was carried out using blood. CDR3 bases: TGCAGTGCTAGTGGGACTAGCGGGGGCCGTGGCATTCAGTACTTC. Encoded protein: CSASGTSGGRGIQYF.